This paragraph reports one T cell receptor beta chain. The antigen remains unidentified. These data are taken from a study of T cells in localized non-small cell lung cancer. Study results and caveats: Increased T cell density in blood showed an association with longer overall survival. In uninvolved adjacent lung, T cell clonality reached its highest value, exceeding tumor. Sequencing was limited to one tumor region, leaving the possibility of heterogeneity open. Median detection of top 100 tumor clones in adjacent lung was around 57 clones.

Trimming stripped 0 bases from V and 0 bases from J, with 8 bases between. The CDR3 loop spans 15 amino acids. The germline V gene has CDR1 SGHRS and CDR2 YFSETQ. Sequenced by immunoSEQ multiplex PCR; TCRdb stores in-frame clones only, minus some. The sample holds 45,000 to 60,000 clones, 85% to 90% seen once. This TCR was recovered from a man aged 35 to 69 with stage II lung adenocarcinoma. This specimen was PBMCs, taken before any cancer treatment. The rearrangement links TRBV5-1 to TRBJ2-3, with D unresolved. CDR3 DNA sequence: TGCGCCAGCAGCTTGGCGGAATTAAGCACAGATACGCAGTATTTT. As protein: CASSLAELSTDTQYF.